The clone carrying this T cell receptor beta chain came up many times. The antigen remains unidentified. The source of the sample is a study of HIV-infected patients and healthy controls. Unmatched junction bases numbered 5, after V lost 1 base and J lost 5 bases. The V gene's germline CDR1 is LNHDA and CDR2 SQIVND (reference sequence). This CDR3 spans 15 amino acids. General study results and limits: Healthy controls carried many MAIT alpha-chain CDR3s, while HIV+ repertoires had few.

About 540 ng RNA was reverse transcribed with alpha and beta constant-region primers. Separate chain-specific third strand synthesis with multiplexing indices produced the alpha and beta libraries. TCRdb redid the calling of the 5' RACE reads with MiXCR, one entry per CDR3 protein. Among roughly 7,400 distinct CDR3 sequences, 9.3% were seen once, and the ten largest hold more than 15%. No cell fractionation was done, so the repertoire covers all unsorted peripheral blood T cells. The rearrangement joins TRBV19 to TRBJ2-3; 8 positions agree with TRBD2. The sequences come from blood, collected before antiretroviral therapy. The source is an adult with HIV infection. This CDR3 reads CASSIVDGRGDTQYF. The CDR3 coding sequence is TGTGCCAGTAGTATAGTCGACGGGAGGGGAGATACGCAGTATTTT.